Listed below are T cell receptor beta chains from one sample, sequenced in a study of T and B cells in COVID-19 patients. MiXCR, applied by TCRdb to the multiplex PCR reads, yields one record per CDR3 protein. The sample contains over 5,000 distinct CDR3 sequences, 25% to 30% of which appear only once. Sequencing was done on a sample of blood. These receptors were taken from a human donor with active COVID-19. The donor label of this sample is uncertain. Both conserved end residues are part of each CDR3. Each record gives: V gene, J gene, D gene, CDR3 protein. A D gene is named only where the DNA matches it firmly.

V: TRBV19
J: TRBJ2-2
D: TRBD2
CDR3: CASSWRGGRAGSAGELFF

V: TRBV10-3
J: TRBJ2-2
D: TRBD2
CDR3: CAIRGTSGRKGGELFF

V: TRBV11-3
J: TRBJ2-7
D: NA
CDR3: CASTLRGEQYF

V: TRBV12-3/TRBV12-4
J: TRBJ2-2
D: TRBD2
CDR3: CASSPGLAGGIPFF

V: TRBV6-2/TRBV6-3
J: TRBJ2-1
D: NA
CDR3: CASILSGSSYNEQFF

V: TRBV7-2
J: TRBJ1-6
D: NA
CDR3: CASSLGGSPLHF

V: TRBV7-9
J: TRBJ2-3
D: NA
CDR3: CASSLLGTAQYF

V: TRBV5-1
J: TRBJ1-2
D: TRBD1
CDR3: CASSLEGAGDYGYTF

V: TRBV20-1
J: TRBJ2-5
D: NA
CDR3: CSARVGTVEETQYF

V: TRBV29-1
J: TRBJ2-1
D: TRBD2
CDR3: CSVEFTSGSYNEQFF

V: TRBV5-6
J: TRBJ1-6
D: NA
CDR3: CASSPGRHYNSPLHF

V: TRBV6-5
J: TRBJ1-1
D: NA
CDR3: CASTNDPNTEAFF

V: TRBV19
J: TRBJ2-7
D: TRBD1
CDR3: CASSKGQLISYEQYF

V: TRBV6-1
J: TRBJ2-2
D: NA
CDR3: CASKVAYTGELFF